The rows below give T cell receptor beta chains drawn from one sample of a study of blood T cell repertoires in COVID-19. TCRdb's copy holds only in-frame clones and misses some; the assay was immunoSEQ multiplex PCR. The sample has under 55,000 clones, 90% seen once. Specimen: peripheral blood. These receptors originate from a human donor in a cohort sampled during active COVID-19. CDR3s include the opening cysteine and the closing phenylalanine or tryptophan. Each record gives: V gene, clone size, CDR3 length, J gene, D gene, CDR3 DNA, CDR3 protein. The D gene is left open where the match is weak. The size field is filled for only some rows; it gives once, few, many or a size class.

TRBV7-9	few	16	TRBJ2-7	-	TGTGCCAGCAGCTTAATTCTGGCCGGGGGCTCCTACGAGCAGTACTTC	CASSLILAGGSYEQYF
TRBV28	-	15	TRBJ2-7	-	TGTGCCAGCAGTTTAGGATCAGGGCCCCCCTACGAGCAGTACTTC	CASSLGSGPPYEQYF
TRBV18	-	13	TRBJ2-5	-	TGTGCCAGCTCCCTCGGGTCGGAAGAGACCCAGTACTTC	CASSLGSEETQYF
TRBV3-1/TRBV3-2	-	18	TRBJ2-7	TRBD2	TGTGCCAGCAGCCGGGTCTGGCAGCGGGAGGGCCGGCGCTACGAGCAGTACTTC	CASSRVWQREGRRYEQYF
TRBV5-4	-	15	TRBJ2-5	TRBD1	TGTGCCAGCAGCGTACAACAGGGGTTAGAGGAGACCCAGTACTTC	CASSVQQGLEETQYF
TRBV6-5	-	15	TRBJ1-6	-	TGTGCCAGCAGGCTTGGGGGAGGTAGTAATTCACCCCTCCACTTT	CASRLGGGSNSPLHF
TRBV24-1	-	13	TRBJ1-1	-	TGTGCCACCAGTGACACAGTGAACACTGAAGCTTTCTTT	CATSDTVNTEAFF
TRBV18	-	17	TRBJ1-5	TRBD1	TGTGCCAGCTCACCTGGACAGGGGAGGGCCAACAATCAGCCCCAGCATTTT	CASSPGQGRANNQPQHF
TRBV28	-	16	TRBJ1-5	TRBD1	TGTGCCAGCAGTTTTGGGGACAGGGCCTTAGGTCAGCCCCAGCATTTT	CASSFGDRALGQPQHF
TRBV18	-	16	TRBJ2-7	TRBD1	TGTGCCAGCTCACAAAACCCGGGACAGGGGGCGTACGAGCAGTACTTC	CASSQNPGQGAYEQYF
TRBV5-6	-	16	TRBJ2-3	TRBD2	TGTGCCAGCAGCACACCGGGACTAGCGGACACAGATACGCAGTATTTT	CASSTPGLADTDTQYF
TRBV25-1	-	14	TRBJ1-1	TRBD1	TGTGCCAGCAGCCCTGTACGGACAGGCGGTGCCCCTTTCTTT	CASSPVRTGGAPFF
TRBV7-9	-	17	TRBJ1-2	-	TGTGCCAGCAGCTTAGTATTATTGGGACAAAGTAACTATGGCTACACCTTC	CASSLVLLGQSNYGYTF
TRBV19	few	13	TRBJ1-4	-	TGTGCCAGTAGTATAGGACAATACGAAAAACTGTTTTTT	CASSIGQYEKLFF
TRBV9	-	15	TRBJ1-2	-	TGTGCCAGCAGTCCCCTGGCAGGGGCTAACTATGGCTACACCTTC	CASSPLAGANYGYTF
TRBV27	-	15	TRBJ2-1	TRBD2	TGTGCCAGCAAAGGACTAGCGGGAGGGCAGGATGAGCAGTTCTTC	CASKGLAGGQDEQFF
TRBV28	-	14	TRBJ2-5	-	TGTGCCAGTGAGGGCAGGGGAACGGGAGAGACCCAGTACTTC	CASEGRGTGETQYF
TRBV2	-	13	TRBJ1-4	-	TGTGCCAGCCTCCGGGGGGAAAATGAAAAACTGTTTTTT	CASLRGENEKLFF
TRBV7-9	-	17	TRBJ2-7	TRBD1	TGTGCCAGCAGCGCCCCGACCGTAACAGGGGCGGACTACGAGCAGTACTTC	CASSAPTVTGADYEQYF
TRBV5-1	-	15	TRBJ2-5	TRBD2	TGCGCCAGCAGCTTTCTAGCGGGCATACAAGAGACCCAGTACTTC	CASSFLAGIQETQYF
TRBV28	-	16	TRBJ1-2	TRBD1	TGTGCCAGCAGAATTACGGCGCCTCAGGGGGCCCGGGGCTACACCTTC	CASRITAPQGARGYTF
TRBV12-3/TRBV12-4	-	13	TRBJ2-1	-	TGTGCCAGCAGTTTGGGCGGACTGAACGAGCAGTTCTTC	CASSLGGLNEQFF
TRBV12-3/TRBV12-4	-	12	TRBJ2-1	-	TGTGCCAGCAGTTTAGCCCTAAATGAGCAGTTCTTC	CASSLALNEQFF
TRBV5-1	-	18	TRBJ2-6	TRBD1	TGCGCCAGCAGCAACCGGGACAGGGGCCTTTCAGGGGCCAACGTCCTGACTTTC	CASSNRDRGLSGANVLTF
TRBV24-1	-	17	TRBJ2-5	TRBD1	TGTGCCACCAGTGATTCGCGATCCGGGACAGGGGACGAGACCCAGTACTTC	CATSDSRSGTGDETQYF
TRBV7-3	few	18	TRBJ2-3	TRBD2	TGTGCCAGCAGCGCCCTTAATGGCGGCGGGAGCATTGTGGGTTACCAGTATTTT	CASSALNGGGSIVGYQYF
TRBV7-9	-	13	TRBJ1-5	-	TGTGCCAGCAGCTTAGGGGGGGGTCAGCCCCAGCATTTT	CASSLGGGQPQHF
TRBV9	-	14	TRBJ1-1	-	TGTGCCAGCAGCATAGACGCGGCGAACACTGAAGCTTTCTTT	CASSIDAANTEAFF
TRBV19	-	16	TRBJ2-2	TRBD2	TGTGCCAGTAGCAAAAGAGCGGGAGGGCCCACCGGGGAGCTGTTTTTT	CASSKRAGGPTGELFF
TRBV12-3/TRBV12-4	once	13	TRBJ1-3	-	TGTGCCATCAGGACAGCTGCTGGAAACACCATATATTTT	CAIRTAAGNTIYF
TRBV27	-	14	TRBJ1-4	-	TGTGCCAGCAGTTTTTCTGCAACTAATGAAAAACTGTTTTTT	CASSFSATNEKLFF
TRBV5-1	-	13	TRBJ1-1	-	TGCGCCAGCAGCTTGGGGGCGGGGGCGCTTGCTTTCTTT	CASSLGAGALAFF
TRBV7-2	once	16	TRBJ2-7	-	TGTGCCAGCAGCTTAGATGCGGGCGGAACAAACTACGAGCAGTACTTC	CASSLDAGGTNYEQYF
TRBV28	-	16	TRBJ1-5	-	TGTGCCAGCAGTCCGTTACAGGGTTTTAGCAATCAGCCCCAGCATTTT	CASSPLQGFSNQPQHF
TRBV5-5	-	17	TRBJ2-1	-	TGTGCCAGCAGCTTGGCCCCCAGTCCTGGGCCCTACAATGAGCAGTTCTTC	CASSLAPSPGPYNEQFF
TRBV4-2	-	17	TRBJ2-7	TRBD2	TGTGCCAGCAGCCAAGAGGGGGTACTAGCGCACTCCTACGAGCAGTACTTC	CASSQEGVLAHSYEQYF
TRBV28	-	14	TRBJ1-2	TRBD1	TGTGCCAGCAGTCCTCCGGACAGGGTTTATGGCTACACCTTC	CASSPPDRVYGYTF
TRBV27	once	14	TRBJ1-4	-	TGTGCCAGCAGACAAGGGAGAGCGAATGAAAAACTGTTTTTT	CASRQGRANEKLFF
TRBV20-1	-	15	TRBJ2-5	-	TGCAGTGCTGGTGCCGCGGTTCTGGGGCGGGAGACCCAGTACTTC	CSAGAAVLGRETQYF
TRBV6-5	few	13	TRBJ1-1	-	TGTGCCAGCAGTCCGGACATGGGGACTGAAGCTTTCTTT	CASSPDMGTEAFF
TRBV10-2	-	14	TRBJ1-1	TRBD1	TGCGCCAGCAGGGGACAGGGTGGGTACACTGAAGCTTTCTTT	CASRGQGGYTEAFF
TRBV7-3	-	15	TRBJ2-7	TRBD1	TGTGCCAGCAGCTTAACCGGGACAGTCACCTACGAGCAGTACTTC	CASSLTGTVTYEQYF
TRBV28	once	12	TRBJ1-5	-	TGTGCCGCTACAGGGAATAATCAGCCCCAGCATTTT	CAATGNNQPQHF
TRBV19	-	15	TRBJ1-5	-	TGTGCCAGTAGCGGGATGCAGGCAGACAATCAGCCCCAGCATTTT	CASSGMQADNQPQHF
TRBV2	-	16	TRBJ2-6	TRBD1	TGTGCCAGCAGTTACAGGGGGATGTCTGGGGCCAACGTCCTGACTTTC	CASSYRGMSGANVLTF